These 9 T cell receptor beta chains share one sample of origin, sequenced in a study of cytomegalovirus exposure and HLA in healthy donors. The study ran its PCR with 60 Vbeta and 13 Jbeta primers. TCRdb keeps only in-frame clones here, not all; method: immunoSEQ multiplex PCR. The profile shows 170,000 or so clones, roughly four fifths of them singletons. The sample taken for sequencing was PBMCs. The source is a man aged 50 or older in good health and CMV-seronegative.

The rearrangement uses TRBV30 and TRBJ2-7, with a weak D call TRBD2 (6 bases). The CDR3 loop spans 13 amino acids. Germline lookup yields CDR1 GTSNPN and CDR2 SVGIG (reference sequence). V was trimmed by 5 bases and J by 2 bases, leaving 13 bases between them. DNA of the CDR3: TGTGCCTGGTCCCTAGGCGGGGCCTACGAGCAGTACTTC. Translation: CAWSLGGAYEQYF.

This sequence joins TRBV2 and TRBJ2-7; 7 bases align to TRBD1. The CDR3 contains 15 residues. Germline assignment: CDR1 SNHLY and CDR2 FYNNEI. Losses at the gene ends were 6 bases for V and 0 bases for J; bases not matched to a gene: 8. CDR3 sequence (DNA): TGTGCCAGCAGCCCCCCAGGGGGTAGCTCCTACGAGCAGTACTTC. As protein: CASSPPGGSSYEQYF. Full variable domain (rest looked up from reference TRBV2 and TRBJ2-7): EPEVTQTPSHQVTQMGQEVILRCVPISNHLYFYWYRQILGQKVEFLVSFYNNEISEKSEIFDDQFSVERPDGSNFTLKIRSTKLEDSAMYFCASSPPGGSSYEQYFGPGTRLTVT.

The V gene is TRBV9, the J gene TRBJ2-7; tentative D call: TRBD2 (5 bases). The CDR3 is made up of 14 amino acids. Germline V gene sequence: CDR1 SGDLS, CDR2 YYNGEE. Trimming removed 6 bases from V and 5 bases from J, with 18 bases in between. CDR3 in amino acids: CASKFRSEGNEQYF. The CDR3 nucleotides are TGTGCCAGCAAATTCAGGTCCGAGGGTAACGAGCAGTACTTC. The entire variable domain, with the rest obtained from reference TRBV9 and TRBJ2-7, is as follows: DSGVTQTPKHLITATGQRVTLRCSPRSGDLSVYWYQQSLDQGLQFLIQYYNGEERAKGNILERFSAQQFPDLHSELNLSSLELGDSALYFCASKFRSEGNEQYFGPGTRLTVT.

The chain carries TRBV30 and TRBJ2-1; 8 nucleotides agree with TRBD2. The CDR3 totals 14 residues. The V and J ends lost 3 bases and 14 bases, in that order; junction bases with no gene match: 15. In germline, CDR1 is GTSNPN, CDR2 SVGIG (reference sequence). CDR3 nucleotide sequence: TGTGCCTGGAGGAAGACAGGACGAGCGGGAGAGGAGTTCTTC. Translation gives CAWRKTGRAGEEFF.

J is TRBJ2-7 and V is TRBV7-2, with 9 positions matching TRBD1. Germline V lookup: CDR1 SGHTA, CDR2 FQGNSA. Germline trimming cut 10 bases from V and 0 bases from J; bases unmatched to any gene: 1. The CDR3 has 12 amino acids. The CDR3 loop is CATTGGSYEQYF. The DNA for the CDR3 is TGTGCCACGACAGGGGGCTCCTACGAGCAGTACTTC.

The genes are TRBV7-2 and TRBJ1-1; TRBD1 agrees at 7 bases. From germline, CDR1 is SGHTA and CDR2 FQGNSA. This CDR3 region has 14 residues. The junction had 2 bases not matched to a gene; V was cut back by 1 base and J by 3 bases. Written as DNA, the CDR3 is TGTGCCAGCAGCTTAGGGAGGGGGCACACTGAAGCTTTCTTT. Amino acids: CASSLGRGHTEAFF.

Worth noting for this clone: The junction differs from germline at one of its ends, possibly a read error. The sample contains more than one DNA sequence encoding this CDR3. CDR3 sequence (DNA): TGTGCCAGCAGTGCGGGACTGATGAACACCGAAGCTTTCTTT. Translated, it gives CASSAGLMNTEAFF. This chain uses TRBV2 with TRBJ1-1, with D perhaps TRBD1 (5 bases). CDR1 is SNHLY, CDR2 FYNNEI, per germline. This CDR3 region has 14 residues.

The chain recombines TRBV15 with TRBJ2-3; TRBD2 is a possible D gene (7 bases). In germline, CDR1 is LNHNV, CDR2 YYDKDF (reference sequence). The CDR3 consists of 17 residues. V dropped 8 bases and J dropped 1 base, with 22 bases sitting between them. CDR3 in DNA: TGTGCCACCCTCCGTACTTACAGGGAGGGTGGCACAGATACGCAGTATTTT. Amino acid sequence: CATLRTYREGGTDTQYF.

CDR3 nucleotides: TGTGCCAGCAGCCAAGGGGGTATAGCGGGAGAAGGAGAGACCCAGTACTTC. Amino acids: CASSQGGIAGEGETQYF. The V call is TRBV4-2, the J call TRBJ2-5, with 9 bases identical to TRBD2. The J segment lost 4 bases and the V segment lost 1 base, leaving 10 bases of the junction unmatched. In germline, CDR1 is LGHNA, CDR2 YNFKEQ. The CDR3 runs to 17 residues.